Sequencing of this T cell receptor beta chain was carried out in a study of shared clonotypes between healthy human individuals. Turning to this clone: Its antigen is currently unknown.

The table came from immunoSEQ multiplex PCR; TCRdb's copy has only in-frame clones and leaves some out. The table includes 2 million to 2.5 million clones, more than 85% detected once. Study-level points and caveats: Blood was the only sampled material, and tissue repertoires likely differ. Larger estimated richness was generally recorded for naive subsets relative to memory subsets.

This CDR3 is built from 16 residues. V was pared by 6 bases and J by 5 bases, with 8 bases of the junction left unmatched. The V gene's germline CDR1 is SNHLY and CDR2 FYNNEI. The source material was naive CD4+ T cells from PBMCs. Subset: CD45RA+ positively selected. This chain joins TRBV2 and TRBJ2-5; 14 bases line up with TRBD2. This TCR was sampled from a man aged 18 to 29 in good health. Some clones in this sample may be carry-over from other donors' samples. The CDR3 coding sequence is TGTGCCAGCAGGGATAGACTAGCGGGAGGGGAGGAGACCCAGTACTTC. It encodes CASRDRLAGGEETQYF.